This T cell receptor beta chain was found in a study of blood T cell repertoires in COVID-19. About the study: T cells, B-cell-depleted T cells, or PBMCs supplied cDNA or gDNA.

Here immunoSEQ multiplex PCR was the method, and the copy in TCRdb shows in-frame clones only, minus some. Of 100,000 to 150,000 clones detected, 86% appear once; the ten largest clones hold around 5%. This CDR3 contains 15 residues. The J segment lost 2 bases and the V segment lost 0 bases, leaving 4 bases of the junction unmatched. Germline CDR1 reads MNHNS; CDR2 reads SASEGT. V and J are TRBV6-1 and TRBJ2-7, with TRBD2 identical over 7 bases. This clonotype originated in a human donor in a cohort sampled during active COVID-19. Sequenced input: peripheral blood. This CDR3 reads CASSEAGGRPYEQYF. CDR3 in DNA: TGTGCCAGCAGTGAAGCGGGCGGGAGACCCTACGAGCAGTACTTC.